This T cell receptor beta chain was sequenced during a study of T cell repertoires in cytomegalovirus infection. As for the study in general: Indications of both CMV infection and matching HLA type were provided by public TCR beta signatures. Study-wide results and caveats: Public TCR beta family frequency separated CMV-and-HLA carriers, including in an independent cohort. Dominating the ex vivo response were HLA-C-restricted CMV-specific TCR beta clonotypes.

This clonotype has at least ten counts. The antigen remains unidentified. TCRdb fed the reads into MiXCR, producing one record per CDR3 protein. The top ten clones hold about 4.6% of a sample with under 200,000 distinct CDR3 sequences, roughly 9% of them seen once. V gave up 3 bases and J gave up 7 bases, with 10 bases separating them. CDR3 length equals 13 residues. Germline V gives CDR1 LNHDA, CDR2 SQIVND (reference sequence). What was sequenced was PBMCs. This TCR came from a human donor in good health (CMV status not recorded). Some clones in this sample may be carry-over from other donors' samples. V usage is TRBV19 and J usage is TRBJ1-5; D gene uncertain. CDR3 loop: CASSIGQPQPQHF. The CDR3 DNA is TGTGCCAGTAGTATCGGTCAGCCCCAGCCCCAGCATTTT. Variable domain in full (rest from reference TRBV19 and TRBJ1-5): DGGITQSPKYLFRKEGQNVTLSCEQNLNHDAMYWYRQDPGQGLRLIYYSQIVNDFQKGDIAEGYSVSREKKESFPLTVTSAQKNPTAFYLCASSIGQPQPQHFGDGTRLSIL.